These 29 T cell receptor beta chains share one sample of origin, sequenced in a study of OX40 agonist ivuxolimab in advanced cancers. The repertoire was sequenced with immunoSEQ multiplex PCR; TCRdb's copy has only in-frame clones and lacks some. The table includes around 65,000 clones, approximately 85% detected once. The sample was CD4+ or CD8+ T cells sorted from blood, taken in a trial of the OX40 agonist ivuxolimab. These receptors all stem from an adult with an advanced solid tumor such as melanoma, head and neck, liver or kidney cancer.

The chain links TRBV6-5 to TRBJ2-3; no definite D call. This CDR3 spans 13 amino acids. Per the germline V gene, CDR1 is MNHEY and CDR2 is SVGAGI. V shed 11 bases and J shed 2 bases, with 14 bases lying between them. For the CDR3, the DNA is TGTGCCGTCTCGGTGGCCGCCACAGATACGCAGTATTTT. It encodes CAVSVAATDTQYF.

This sequence joins TRBV29-1 and TRBJ2-1; D is tentatively TRBD1 or TRBD2 (5 bases each). Trimming removed 5 bases from V and 9 bases from J, with 17 bases in between. Germline V CDR1 and CDR2: SQVTM, ANQGSEA. The CDR3 sequence is 13 residues long. CDR3 in amino acids: CSVCTGPRGEQFF. CDR3 DNA: TGCAGCGTTTGCACCGGGCCGAGGGGTGAGCAGTTCTTC.

This chain links TRBV5-6 with TRBJ1-1; TRBD1 might be the D (5 bases). Looked up from germline, CDR1 is SGHDT and CDR2 is YYEEEE. Trimming removed 5 bases from V and 5 bases from J, with 13 bases in between. This CDR3 is 13 amino acids long. CDR3 nucleotides: TGTGCCAGCAGTGGGTCGGGGCAGACTGAAGCTTTCTTT. It is translated as CASSGSGQTEAFF.

DNA of the CDR3: TGTGCCAGCAGCGGGGGACAGGGAAACTATGGCTACACCTTC. Translating it yields CASSGGQGNYGYTF. The V and J genes are TRBV5-4 and TRBJ1-2, with TRBD1 matching over 9 bases. The V and J ends lost 4 bases and 2 bases, in that order; junction bases with no gene match: 3. Germline V lookup: CDR1 SGHNT, CDR2 YYREEE (reference sequence). The CDR3 is 14 amino acids.

The chain is built from TRBV29-1 and TRBJ2-7; TRBD2 matches 9 bases. With 5 bases clipped from V and 6 bases from J, the junction kept 11 bases outside the gene matches. The length of the CDR3 is 14 residues. Germline CDR1 is SQVTM and CDR2 is ANQGSEA. This chain's CDR3 is CSVSGTSIGGEQYF. The CDR3 DNA sequence: TGCAGCGTTTCTGGGACTAGCATAGGAGGCGAGCAGTACTTC.

J is TRBJ1-1 and V is TRBV18; no reliable D call. V was pared by 0 bases and J by 7 bases, with 6 bases between. CDR3 length equals 12 residues. The germline V gene encodes CDR1 KGHSH and CDR2 LQKENI. CDR3 sequence reads: CASSPPLGEAFF. CDR3 nucleotide sequence: TGTGCCAGCTCACCACCGTTGGGTGAAGCTTTCTTT.

The CDR3 region has the DNA TGCGCCAGCAGCTTTGGGGACAGCACAGATACGCAGTATTTT. Translation gives CASSFGDSTDTQYF. This rearrangement joins TRBV5-1 to TRBJ2-3, with D perhaps given as TRBD1 or TRBD2 (5 bases each). V was shortened by 2 bases and J by 0 bases, with 7 bases between the two germline ends. The CDR3 extends over 14 amino acids. Germline V gene data show CDR1 as SGHRS and CDR2 as YFSETQ.

Points on this clone: This sample also contains other DNA sequences that code for the same CDR3. This chain uses TRBV6-6 with TRBJ2-3, with 9 positions matching TRBD1. Per the germline V gene, CDR1 is MNHNY and CDR2 is SVGAGI (reference sequence). This CDR3 is 15 amino acids long. V was pared by 6 bases and J by 3 bases, with 7 bases of the junction left unmatched. CDR3 amino acids: CASSYPGQGTDTQYF. CDR3 DNA: TGTGCCAGCAGCTACCCGGGACAGGGTACAGATACGCAGTATTTT.

J is TRBJ2-1 and V is TRBV4-3; 12 bases are a match to TRBD1. This CDR3 spans 17 amino acids. V shed 0 bases and J 9 bases; nucleotides not matched to a gene: 9. Germline assignment: CDR1 LGHNA and CDR2 YSLEER. CDR3 in amino acids: CASSQDRAGTGGSEQFF. The CDR3 DNA reads as TGCGCCAGCAGCCAAGATAGAGCCGGGACAGGGGGCAGTGAGCAGTTCTTC.

CDR3 DNA sequence: TGTGCCAGCAGCTCGGGACTAGGTGCCACCTACGAGCAGTACTTC. It yields the protein CASSSGLGATYEQYF. The chain links TRBV7-2 to TRBJ2-5, with 8 bases matching TRBD2. The end of the DNA aligns better with TRBJ2-7, so the J call may be wrong. The germline V gene encodes CDR1 SGHTA and CDR2 FQGNSA. The CDR3 is 15 amino acids.

The rearrangement links TRBV28 to TRBJ2-7, with TRBD1 identical over 9 bases. The junction had 7 bases not matched to a gene; V was cut back by 2 bases and J by 2 bases. The CDR3 runs to 16 residues. The germline V gene encodes CDR1 MDHEN and CDR2 SYDVKM. CDR3 sequence reads: CASSLPDRGVTYEQYF. CDR3 DNA sequence: TGTGCCAGCAGTTTACCGGACAGGGGCGTGACCTACGAGCAGTACTTC.

The chain combines TRBV4-1 with TRBJ1-2; possibly TRBD1 for D (5 bases). Germline assignment: CDR1 MGHRA and CDR2 YSYEKL. V gave up 1 base and J gave up 5 bases, with 14 bases separating them. The CDR3 is 15 residues long. For the CDR3, the DNA is TGCGCCAGCAGCCAAGGGTCGGGGGGTCAGTATGGCTACACCTTC. This sequence encodes CASSQGSGGQYGYTF.

The chain recombines TRBV28 with TRBJ1-2, with D maybe TRBD1 (6 bases). CDR3 length equals 14 residues. Germline V gene lookup returns CDR1 MDHEN and CDR2 SYDVKM. Trimming stripped 7 bases from V and 12 bases from J, with 24 bases between. The CDR3 nucleotides are TGTGCCAGCACTGTAGGGGGGCTGTTAAAAGGCCACACCTTC. As protein: CASTVGGLLKGHTF.

The rearrangement uses TRBV19 and TRBJ2-7, with TRBD1 identical over 9 bases. Trimming cost V 5 bases and J 0 bases; bases outside gene matches: 2. The length of the CDR3 is 14 residues. Germline V gene data show CDR1 as LNHDA and CDR2 as SQIVND (reference sequence). Here the CDR3 DNA reads TGTGCCAGTAGTCCGGACAGGGGCTCCTACGAGCAGTACTTC. Its protein is CASSPDRGSYEQYF.

This clone was counted between two and nine times. This chain joins TRBV19 and TRBJ2-1, with 9 bases fitting TRBD2. Germline V gives CDR1 LNHDA, CDR2 SQIVND (reference sequence). V lost 6 bases to trimming and J lost 5 bases; unmatched junction nucleotides: 5. The CDR3 loop spans 14 amino acids. CDR3 residues: CASRPTSGDNEQFF. As DNA, the CDR3 is TGTGCCAGTAGGCCGACTAGCGGAGACAATGAGCAGTTCTTC.

V gene TRBV5-5 combines with J gene TRBJ2-5, with D possibly matching TRBD2 (5 bases). The V end was cut by 2 bases, the J end by 4 bases, with 12 bases between. Germline V gene lookup returns CDR1 SGHKS and CDR2 YYEKEE (reference sequence). The CDR3 covers 14 residues. The CDR3 sequence is CASSFEGSRETQYF. In DNA, the CDR3 is TGTGCCAGCAGCTTCGAGGGATCTAGAGAGACCCAGTACTTC.

This chain connects TRBV28 to TRBJ1-4, with a weak D call TRBD1 (6 bases). CDR1 MDHEN and CDR2 SYDVKM come from the germline V gene. V was trimmed by 2 bases and J by 5 bases, leaving 12 bases between them. The CDR3 has 15 residues. CDR3 amino acids: CASSLTGMGNEKLFF. CDR3 coding DNA: TGTGCCAGCAGTTTAACAGGGATGGGGAATGAAAAACTGTTTTTT.

This clone appeared a few times. The chain combines TRBV10-3 with TRBJ1-2; D call uncertain. CDR1 and CDR2 from the germline V gene are ENHRY and SYGVKD. CDR3 size: 13 residues. V lost 6 bases to trimming and J lost 6 bases, with 14 bases between them. CDR3 region: CAISPISTNGYTF. CDR3 DNA sequence: TGTGCCATCAGCCCGATCTCAACCAATGGCTACACCTTC.

The chain recombines TRBV2 with TRBJ1-1; D unclear. The length of the CDR3 is 14 residues. Between the trimmed V and J ends, which lost 3 bases and 0 bases, there was a span of 8 bases. Germline V gene data show CDR1 as SNHLY and CDR2 as FYNNEI. CDR3 sequence: CASSERPMNTEAFF. The CDR3 bases are TGTGCCAGCAGTGAGAGACCCATGAACACTGAAGCTTTCTTT.

The V call is TRBV15, the J call TRBJ1-3; no clear D. V shed 0 bases and J shed 2 bases, with 8 bases lying between them. Germline values: CDR1 LNHNV, CDR2 YYDKDF (reference sequence). CDR3 length: 15 amino acids. CDR3 region: CATSRDLITGNTIYF. CDR3 coding DNA: TGTGCCACCAGCAGAGACTTGATCACTGGAAACACCATATATTTT.

The chain links TRBV7-9 to TRBJ2-2; TRBD1 agrees at 9 bases. Per the germline V gene, CDR1 is SEHNR and CDR2 is FQNEAQ (reference sequence). CDR3 size: 16 residues. The ends lost 4 bases at V and 7 bases at J; junction bases unmatched: 10. The CDR3 region is CASSSRTGAIGGELFF. The CDR3 region has the DNA TGTGCCAGCAGCTCCCGGACAGGGGCAATCGGCGGGGAGCTGTTTTTT.

The table lists this clone with a count of one. A read error may produce the germline difference seen at one junction end. This chain joins TRBV19 and TRBJ1-1, with D possibly matching TRBD1 (5 bases). This CDR3 is built from 15 residues. Germline assignment: CDR1 LNHDA and CDR2 SQIVND (reference sequence). CDR3 coding DNA: TGTGCCAGTACCCACCGAGCGGGGGGGAACACTGGAGCTTTCTTT. Its protein product is CASTHRAGGNTGAFF.

The V and J genes are TRBV4-1 and TRBJ1-1; D might be TRBD1 (5 bases). The CDR3 sequence is 15 residues long. Germline-derived CDR1 and CDR2 are MGHRA and YSYEKL. Trimming took off 4 bases at V and 2 bases at J, with 14 bases between the two ends. This CDR3 is CASSPLGRGNTEAFF. The CDR3 DNA reads as TGCGCCAGCAGCCCCCTCGGACGGGGCAACACTGAAGCTTTCTTT.

CDR3 nucleotides: TGTGCCAGCAGCCTCCGGAGGGGTGGAAACACCATATATTTT. It translates to CASSLRRGGNTIYF. The genes are TRBV14 and TRBJ1-3; possible D gene TRBD1, 5 bases. The V end was cut by 4 bases, the J end by 3 bases, with 10 bases between. The CDR3 has 14 amino acids. Germline V gene lookup returns CDR1 SGHDN and CDR2 FVKESK.

The chain links TRBV20-1 to TRBJ1-2; no definite D call. Germline CDR1 is DFQATT and CDR2 is SNEGSKA (reference sequence). This CDR3 is built from 11 residues. With 7 bases removed from V and 4 bases from J, the gap between germline ends came to 10 bases. CDR3 residues: CSGRAIYGYTF. The CDR3 nucleotides are TGCAGTGGGAGGGCTATCTATGGCTACACCTTC.

CDR3 nucleotides: TGCAGTGCCGCGCGGCAGGAGACCCAGTACTTC. As protein: CSAARQETQYF. The chain couples TRBV20-1 to TRBJ2-5, with no clear D. Trimming shortened V by 6 bases and J by 5 bases, and 10 bases separated the two germline ends. Looked up from germline, CDR1 is DFQATT and CDR2 is SNEGSKA (reference sequence). The CDR3 runs to 11 residues.

The chain couples TRBV19 to TRBJ2-2; D is possibly TRBD1 (5 bases). Trimming left V 3 bases short and J 4 bases short, with 6 bases between. Germline V gene lookup returns CDR1 LNHDA and CDR2 SQIVND (reference sequence). The CDR3 runs 13 residues. The CDR3 DNA is TGTGCCAGTAGTATTGGGGCCACCGGGGAGCTGTTTTTT. Residues: CASSIGATGELFF.

This chain uses TRBV7-2 with TRBJ2-7, with a possible D match to TRBD2 (5 bases). The CDR3 extends over 12 amino acids. V dropped 2 bases and J dropped 5 bases, with 7 bases sitting between them. From germline, CDR1 is SGHTA and CDR2 FQGNSA. The CDR3 nucleotides are TGTGCCAGCAGCTTAACGGAGGACGAGCAGTACTTC. It specifies CASSLTEDEQYF.

The chain uses TRBV15 and TRBJ1-6; TRBD1 matches at 10 bases. From germline, CDR1 is LNHNV and CDR2 YYDKDF (reference sequence). The CDR3 extends over 16 amino acids. With V trimmed by 1 base and J by 9 bases, 6 bases remained unmatched. CDR3 DNA: TGTGCCACCAGCAGAGGGGAGACAGGGGGCTTTTCACCCCTCCACTTT. Residues: CATSRGETGGFSPLHF.